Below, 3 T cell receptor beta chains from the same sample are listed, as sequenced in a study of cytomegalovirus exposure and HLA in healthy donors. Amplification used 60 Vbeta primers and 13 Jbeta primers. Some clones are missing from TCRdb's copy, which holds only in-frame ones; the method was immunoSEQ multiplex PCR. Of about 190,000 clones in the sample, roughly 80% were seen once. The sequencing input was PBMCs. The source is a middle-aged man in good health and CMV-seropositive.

Here the CDR3 DNA reads TGTGCCACCAGGGTAGGGGTCGGGACCCAGTACTTC. As protein: CATRVGVGTQYF. J is TRBJ2-5 and V is TRBV2; weak D call: TRBD1 (5 bases). This CDR3 spans 12 amino acids. Germline CDR1 reads SNHLY; CDR2 reads FYNNEI. V dropped 10 bases and J dropped 7 bases, with 16 bases sitting between them.

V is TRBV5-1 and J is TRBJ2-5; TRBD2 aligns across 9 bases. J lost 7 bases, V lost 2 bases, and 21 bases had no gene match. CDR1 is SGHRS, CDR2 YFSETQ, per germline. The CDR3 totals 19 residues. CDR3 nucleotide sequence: TGCGCCAGCAGCTTTGGTTCTGGCGGGGGGGAAACTTACGTCGGGACCCAGTACTTC. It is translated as CASSFGSGGGETYVGTQYF.

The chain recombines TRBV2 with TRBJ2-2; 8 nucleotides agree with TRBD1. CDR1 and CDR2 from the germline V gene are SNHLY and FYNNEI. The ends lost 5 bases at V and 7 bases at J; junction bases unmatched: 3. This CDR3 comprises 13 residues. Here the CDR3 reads CASSRTGNGELFF. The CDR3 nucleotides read TGTGCCAGCAGTCGGACAGGGAACGGGGAGCTGTTTTTT.